A selection of T cell receptor beta chains follows, all from one sample in a study of T cell repertoires in cytomegalovirus infection. Each CDR3 protein gets one entry after TCRdb re-called the reads with MiXCR. Altogether about 260,000 distinct CDR3 sequences are present, roughly 13% being singletons, with the ten largest covering around 9.5%. The sample comprised PBMCs. These receptors were collected from a human donor in good health (CMV status not recorded). Some clones in this sample may be carry-over from other donors' samples. Both conserved end residues are part of each CDR3. D genes are given only for firm matches. A row's size may be missing; if present it is once, few, many or a size class.

j_call: TRBJ2-7
v_call: TRBV28
d_call: .
clone_size: .
cdr3_aa: CASSLTGTYPYEQYF
cdr3_nt: TGTGCCAGCAGTCTGACAGGAACCTACCCCTACGAGCAGTACTTC

j_call: TRBJ2-3
v_call: TRBV7-2
d_call: TRBD1
clone_size: few
cdr3_aa: CASSPRQGRTDTQYF
cdr3_nt: TGTGCCAGCAGCCCACGACAGGGTAGGACAGATACGCAGTATTTT

j_call: TRBJ2-5
v_call: TRBV29-1
d_call: .
clone_size: few
cdr3_aa: CSVDPTTGPSLGTQYF
cdr3_nt: TGCAGCGTCGATCCCACCACAGGGCCCAGTTTAGGGACCCAGTACTTC

j_call: TRBJ1-5
v_call: TRBV18
d_call: .
clone_size: .
cdr3_aa: CASSPDGLPNQPQHF
cdr3_nt: TGTGCCAGCTCACCCGACGGTCTCCCGAATCAGCCCCAGCATTTT

j_call: TRBJ2-7
v_call: TRBV7-2
d_call: TRBD2
clone_size: .
cdr3_aa: CASGWTSGRSSYEQYF
cdr3_nt: TGTGCCAGCGGATGGACTAGCGGAAGGAGCTCCTACGAGCAGTACTTC

j_call: TRBJ2-7
v_call: TRBV19
d_call: TRBD1
clone_size: many
cdr3_aa: CASSIYGQGSSYEQYF
cdr3_nt: TGTGCCAGTAGTATATACGGACAGGGGAGCTCCTACGAGCAGTACTTC

j_call: TRBJ2-7
v_call: TRBV2
d_call: .
clone_size: few
cdr3_aa: CATRRGTLPSYEQYF
cdr3_nt: TGTGCCACCCGGAGGGGGACTCTTCCTTCCTACGAGCAGTACTTC

j_call: TRBJ1-1
v_call: TRBV6-5
d_call: .
clone_size: .
cdr3_aa: CASSRRGPEAFF
cdr3_nt: TGTGCCAGCAGCCGACGCGGTCCTGAAGCTTTCTTT

j_call: TRBJ2-7
v_call: TRBV10-3
d_call: .
clone_size: many
cdr3_aa: CAIREEQGPDYEQYF
cdr3_nt: TGTGCCATCAGGGAAGAACAGGGACCTGACTACGAGCAGTACTTC

j_call: TRBJ2-7
v_call: TRBV7-2
d_call: TRBD1
clone_size: many
cdr3_aa: CASSIDRAYEQYF
cdr3_nt: TGTGCCAGCAGCATCGACAGGGCCTACGAGCAGTACTTC

j_call: TRBJ1-5
v_call: TRBV5-1
d_call: .
clone_size: few
cdr3_aa: CASSLRGGEPQHF
cdr3_nt: TGCGCCAGCAGTTTGAGGGGCGGCGAGCCCCAGCATTTT

j_call: TRBJ2-5
v_call: TRBV6-1
d_call: .
clone_size: many
cdr3_aa: CASSTQTAQETQYF
cdr3_nt: TGTGCCAGCAGTACTCAGACAGCCCAAGAGACCCAGTACTTC

j_call: TRBJ2-5
v_call: TRBV28
d_call: .
clone_size: many
cdr3_aa: CASRPPYSQETQYF
cdr3_nt: TGTGCCAGCAGACCACCTTACAGCCAAGAGACCCAGTACTTC

j_call: TRBJ2-3
v_call: TRBV5-1
d_call: TRBD2
clone_size: many
cdr3_aa: CASSFSGRIVDTQYF
cdr3_nt: TGCGCCAGCAGCTTCAGCGGGAGGATAGTAGATACGCAGTATTTT

j_call: TRBJ2-7
v_call: TRBV7-9
d_call: .
clone_size: many
cdr3_aa: CASSLGQWKEQYF
cdr3_nt: TGTGCCAGCAGCTTAGGACAGTGGAAAGAGCAGTACTTC

j_call: TRBJ1-1
v_call: TRBV18
d_call: TRBD1
clone_size: .
cdr3_aa: CASSHPTGMNTEAFF
cdr3_nt: TGTGCCAGCTCACACCCGACAGGGATGAACACTGAAGCTTTCTTT

j_call: TRBJ2-7
v_call: TRBV6-2/TRBV6-3
d_call: TRBD2
clone_size: once
cdr3_aa: CASSFNPIAGGWVYEQYF
cdr3_nt: TGTGCCAGCAGTTTCAACCCGATAGCGGGAGGATGGGTCTACGAGCAGTACTTC

j_call: TRBJ2-3
v_call: TRBV29-1
d_call: .
clone_size: .
cdr3_aa: CSVEDGRGVDTQYF
cdr3_nt: TGCAGCGTTGAAGATGGCAGGGGAGTAGATACGCAGTATTTT

j_call: TRBJ2-3
v_call: TRBV28
d_call: TRBD2
clone_size: few
cdr3_aa: CASSSAGLAGADTQYF
cdr3_nt: TGTGCCAGCAGTTCCGCGGGACTAGCGGGAGCCGATACGCAGTATTTT

j_call: TRBJ1-4
v_call: TRBV2
d_call: TRBD1
clone_size: few
cdr3_aa: CASRGGQATNEKLFF
cdr3_nt: TGTGCCAGCAGAGGGGGACAGGCAACTAATGAAAAACTGTTTTTT

j_call: TRBJ2-7
v_call: TRBV7-2
d_call: TRBD2
clone_size: many
cdr3_aa: CASSTRLADLKQYF
cdr3_nt: TGTGCCAGCAGCACCCGACTAGCGGACTTAAAGCAGTACTTC

j_call: TRBJ1-1
v_call: TRBV28
d_call: TRBD1
clone_size: .
cdr3_aa: CASTDRDLSSEAFF
cdr3_nt: TGTGCCAGCACTGACAGGGACCTTTCTTCTGAAGCTTTCTTT

j_call: TRBJ2-7
v_call: TRBV20-1
d_call: .
clone_size: .
cdr3_aa: CSARDHRSALDEQYF
cdr3_nt: TGCAGTGCTAGAGATCATCGGAGCGCGCTGGACGAGCAGTACTTC

j_call: TRBJ1-2
v_call: TRBV20-1
d_call: .
clone_size: .
cdr3_aa: CSAQGQGDGYTF
cdr3_nt: TGCAGTGCCCAGGGGCAGGGCGATGGCTACACCTTC

j_call: TRBJ2-5
v_call: TRBV20-1
d_call: .
clone_size: .
cdr3_aa: CSARDPHGEGETQYF
cdr3_nt: TGCAGTGCTAGAGACCCCCACGGCGAAGGAGAGACCCAGTACTTC

j_call: TRBJ1-1
v_call: TRBV28
d_call: .
clone_size: few
cdr3_aa: CASSSLDANTEAFF
cdr3_nt: TGTGCCAGCAGTTCCTTGGACGCGAACACTGAAGCTTTCTTT

j_call: TRBJ2-3
v_call: TRBV20-1
d_call: .
clone_size: few
cdr3_aa: CSARRLPYTQYF
cdr3_nt: TGCAGTGCTAGAAGATTACCTTATACGCAGTATTTT

j_call: TRBJ2-7
v_call: TRBV25-1
d_call: TRBD1
clone_size: .
cdr3_aa: CASKGQGIDEQYF
cdr3_nt: TGTGCCAGCAAGGGACAGGGCATCGACGAGCAGTACTTC

j_call: TRBJ2-7
v_call: TRBV7-6
d_call: .
clone_size: many
cdr3_aa: CASSLSGAQNSYEQYF
cdr3_nt: TGTGCCAGCAGCTTATCGGGCGCACAAAACTCCTACGAGCAGTACTTC

j_call: TRBJ2-3
v_call: TRBV7-2
d_call: TRBD2
clone_size: many
cdr3_aa: CASSFVPTSGTDTQYF
cdr3_nt: TGTGCCAGCAGCTTCGTCCCGACTAGCGGTACAGATACGCAGTATTTT

j_call: TRBJ2-7
v_call: TRBV7-3
d_call: .
clone_size: .
cdr3_aa: CASSPGSDRAYEQYF
cdr3_nt: TGTGCCAGCAGCCCGGGGTCGGACAGAGCCTACGAGCAGTACTTC

j_call: TRBJ2-7
v_call: TRBV20-1
d_call: TRBD2
clone_size: few
cdr3_aa: CSANILAGVAEQYF
cdr3_nt: TGCAGTGCAAACATCCTAGCGGGGGTAGCGGAGCAGTACTTC

j_call: TRBJ2-7
v_call: TRBV29-1
d_call: .
clone_size: .
cdr3_aa: CSVDVTLGEQYF
cdr3_nt: TGCAGCGTTGATGTGACCCTAGGCGAGCAGTACTTC

j_call: TRBJ1-4
v_call: TRBV6-5
d_call: .
clone_size: .
cdr3_aa: CASRPGQPTNEKLFF
cdr3_nt: TGTGCCAGCAGACCCGGACAGCCAACTAATGAAAAACTGTTTTTT

j_call: TRBJ1-5
v_call: TRBV19
d_call: .
clone_size: .
cdr3_aa: CASSPGSTTINQPQHF
cdr3_nt: TGTGCCAGTAGCCCCGGGAGTACCACTATCAATCAGCCCCAGCATTTT

j_call: TRBJ1-1
v_call: TRBV20-1
d_call: TRBD1
clone_size: .
cdr3_aa: CSARDYDRGGDTEAFF
cdr3_nt: TGCAGTGCTAGAGATTATGACAGGGGAGGAGACACTGAAGCTTTCTTT

j_call: TRBJ1-5
v_call: TRBV7-9
d_call: .
clone_size: many
cdr3_aa: CASSLGTGGREPQHF
cdr3_nt: TGTGCCAGCAGCTTAGGAACGGGGGGCCGTGAGCCCCAGCATTTT

j_call: TRBJ1-5
v_call: TRBV28
d_call: .
clone_size: .
cdr3_aa: CASSFSSYQPQHF
cdr3_nt: TGTGCCAGCAGTTTTAGCAGTTATCAGCCCCAGCATTTT

j_call: TRBJ2-2
v_call: TRBV6-1
d_call: TRBD2
clone_size: many
cdr3_aa: CASGGLQNTGELFF
cdr3_nt: TGTGCCAGCGGGGGACTACAAAACACCGGGGAGCTGTTTTTT

j_call: TRBJ1-4
v_call: TRBV7-2
d_call: .
clone_size: many
cdr3_aa: CASSLDRTTNEKLFF
cdr3_nt: TGTGCCAGCAGCTTAGACAGGACAACTAATGAAAAACTGTTTTTT

j_call: TRBJ1-4
v_call: TRBV7-2
d_call: .
clone_size: many
cdr3_aa: CASSLARESLTNEKLFF
cdr3_nt: TGTGCCAGCAGCTTAGCGAGGGAAAGTTTAACTAATGAAAAACTGTTTTTT

j_call: TRBJ2-5
v_call: TRBV12-3/TRBV12-4
d_call: TRBD2
clone_size: many
cdr3_aa: CASSPTSGRALDYNF
cdr3_nt: TGTGCCAGCAGTCCCACTAGCGGGAGGGCCCTGGATTATAATTTC

j_call: TRBJ1-2
v_call: TRBV12-5
d_call: .
clone_size: many
cdr3_aa: CASGLYGRDIYGYTF
cdr3_nt: TGTGCTAGTGGTTTGTACGGCAGGGACATCTATGGCTACACCTTC

j_call: TRBJ2-3
v_call: TRBV28
d_call: TRBD2
clone_size: few
cdr3_aa: CASSPGGPIDTQYF
cdr3_nt: TGTGCCAGCAGTCCGGGAGGGCCGATAGATACGCAGTATTTT

j_call: TRBJ2-5
v_call: TRBV12-3/TRBV12-4
d_call: TRBD2
clone_size: many
cdr3_aa: CASSIATSGGEETQYF
cdr3_nt: TGTGCCAGCAGTATTGCGACTAGCGGGGGGGAAGAGACCCAGTACTTC

j_call: TRBJ2-3
v_call: TRBV28
d_call: TRBD1
clone_size: .
cdr3_aa: CASSSTGQASTDTQYF
cdr3_nt: TGTGCCAGCAGTTCCACCGGACAGGCTAGCACAGATACGCAGTATTTT

j_call: TRBJ2-1
v_call: TRBV20-1
d_call: TRBD2
clone_size: .
cdr3_aa: CSARSWASGKSSYNEQFF
cdr3_nt: TGCAGTGCTAGGAGTTGGGCTAGCGGGAAAAGCTCCTACAATGAGCAGTTCTTC

j_call: TRBJ2-1
v_call: TRBV19
d_call: TRBD1
clone_size: few
cdr3_aa: CASSIVSGTVYNEQFF
cdr3_nt: TGTGCCAGTAGTATAGTATCCGGGACAGTATACAATGAGCAGTTCTTC

j_call: TRBJ1-4
v_call: TRBV19
d_call: .
clone_size: few
cdr3_aa: CASSMATATNEKLFF
cdr3_nt: TGTGCCAGTAGTATGGCGACAGCAACTAATGAAAAACTGTTTTTT